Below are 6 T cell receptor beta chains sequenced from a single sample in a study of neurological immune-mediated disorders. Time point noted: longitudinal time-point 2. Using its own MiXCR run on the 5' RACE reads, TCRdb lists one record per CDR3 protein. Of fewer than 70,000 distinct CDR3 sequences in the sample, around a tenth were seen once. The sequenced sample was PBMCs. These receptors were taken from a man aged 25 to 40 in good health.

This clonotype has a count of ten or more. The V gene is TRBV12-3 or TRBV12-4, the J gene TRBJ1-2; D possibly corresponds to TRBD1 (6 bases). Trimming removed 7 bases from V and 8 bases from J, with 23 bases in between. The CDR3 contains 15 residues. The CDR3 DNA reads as TGTGCCAGCAATCGGAACTCGGGGGGCGCCGAAGGCTACACCTTC. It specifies CASNRNSGGAEGYTF.

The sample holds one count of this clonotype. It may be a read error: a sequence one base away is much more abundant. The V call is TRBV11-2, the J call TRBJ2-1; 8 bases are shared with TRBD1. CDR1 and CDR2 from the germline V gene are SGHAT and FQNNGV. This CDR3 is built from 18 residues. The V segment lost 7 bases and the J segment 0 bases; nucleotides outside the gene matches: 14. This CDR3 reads CASNLSPGGQYSYNEQFF. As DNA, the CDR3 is TGTGCCAGCAACCTAAGCCCAGGGGGCCAATACTCCTACAATGAGCAGTTCTTC.

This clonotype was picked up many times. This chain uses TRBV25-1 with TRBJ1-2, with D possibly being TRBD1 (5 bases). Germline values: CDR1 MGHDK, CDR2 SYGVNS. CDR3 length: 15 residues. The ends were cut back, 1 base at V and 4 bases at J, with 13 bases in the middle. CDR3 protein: CASSESWGSSYGYTF. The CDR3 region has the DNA TGTGCCAGCAGTGAATCCTGGGGCAGTAGCTATGGCTACACCTTC.

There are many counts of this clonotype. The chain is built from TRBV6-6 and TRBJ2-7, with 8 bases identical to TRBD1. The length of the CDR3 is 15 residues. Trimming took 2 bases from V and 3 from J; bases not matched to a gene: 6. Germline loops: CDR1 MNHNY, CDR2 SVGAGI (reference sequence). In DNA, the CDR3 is TGTGCCAGCAGTTACCCAGGGACAGGCCTCTACGAGCAGTACTTC. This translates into CASSYPGTGLYEQYF.

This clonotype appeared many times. CDR3 nucleotides: TGCGCCAGCAGCTTGGCGACGGGAAATGAAAAACTGTTTTTT. This encodes CASSLATGNEKLFF. The rearrangement links TRBV5-1 to TRBJ1-4; D is unresolved. The CDR3 covers 14 residues. The V end was cut by 0 bases, the J end by 5 bases, with 8 bases between. The germline CDR1 and CDR2 sequences are SGHRS and YFSETQ.

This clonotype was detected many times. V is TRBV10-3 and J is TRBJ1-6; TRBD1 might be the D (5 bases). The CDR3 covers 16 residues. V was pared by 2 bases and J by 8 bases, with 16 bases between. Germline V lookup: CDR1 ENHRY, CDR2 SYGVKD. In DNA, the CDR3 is TGTGCCATCAGTGAGGAGAGGTGGGACTCTGATTCACCCCTCCACTTT. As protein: CAISEERWDSDSPLHF.